These T cell receptor beta chains were read from a single sample in a study of molecular identifiers for immune sequencing clone quantification. TCRdb recomputed calls from the PCR reads with MiXCR, one row per CDR3 protein. The repertoire holds around 460,000 distinct CDR3 sequences, about 25% seen once, with around 0.76% in the top ten. The sequenced sample was naive CD8+ T cells from blood, with Jurkat cell RNA spiked in. These receptors were taken from a human donor in good health. Some libraries in this study had Jurkat cell RNA spiked in. The CDR3 runs from the conserved cysteine through the conserved F or W. The D gene is left open where the match is weak. Size values are once, few and many counts, or a class for expanded clones, and some rows have none.

j_call clone_size d_call v_call cdr3_aa cdr3_nt
TRBJ2-7 - - TRBV5-5 CASSLGGGRYEQYF TGTGCCAGCAGCTTGGGTGGTGGGCGGTACGAGCAGTACTTC
TRBJ2-1 few - TRBV25-1 CASSDPPSSYNEQFF TGTGCCAGCAGTGACCCCCCGAGCTCCTACAATGAGCAGTTCTTC
TRBJ1-1 many - TRBV7-9 CASSSPDRNTEAFF TGTGCCAGCAGCTCCCCCGATAGGAACACTGAAGCTTTCTTT
TRBJ1-6 - - TRBV27 CASSFTGFNSPLHF TGTGCCAGCAGTTTTACAGGGTTTAATTCACCCCTCCACTTT
TRBJ2-3 many - TRBV20-1 CSATGRRGLSDTQYF TGCAGTGCTACCGGACGCAGGGGCCTTTCAGATACGCAGTATTTT
TRBJ2-7 few - TRBV7-2 CASSLPTGRVYEQYF TGTGCCAGCAGCTTACCGACCGGCAGAGTCTACGAGCAGTACTTC
TRBJ2-1 few - TRBV29-1 CSVEDEELTGDGYNEQFF TGCAGCGTTGAAGATGAGGAACTAACGGGGGACGGGTACAATGAGCAGTTCTTC
TRBJ2-5 once TRBD2 TRBV4-2 CASSRHLAGGETQYF TGTGCCAGCAGCCGACATCTAGCGGGAGGAGAGACCCAGTACTTC
TRBJ2-3 few - TRBV30 CAWSLVTGSTDTQYF TGTGCCTGGAGTCTCGTGACGGGGAGCACAGATACGCAGTATTTT
TRBJ2-7 few - TRBV21-1 CASSVGGSTDSTEQYF TGTGCCAGCAGCGTCGGGGGTTCTACTGATAGTACCGAGCAGTACTTC
TRBJ2-5 many TRBD2 TRBV5-1 CASSLEASGIQETQYF TGCGCCAGCAGCTTGGAGGCTAGCGGGATCCAAGAGACCCAGTACTTC
TRBJ2-7 few - TRBV6-2/TRBV6-3 CASKDGGGYEQYF TGTGCCAGTAAGGACGGGGGCGGCTACGAGCAGTACTTC
TRBJ2-7 many TRBD2 TRBV9 CASSGTSGSYEQYF TGTGCCAGCAGCGGGACTAGCGGGAGTTACGAGCAGTACTTC
TRBJ2-3 many - TRBV7-9 CASSFFSHTDTQYF TGTGCCAGCAGCTTTTTCAGCCACACAGATACGCAGTATTTT
TRBJ2-3 many TRBD2 TRBV28 CASSFYLLAGVDTQYF TGTGCCAGCAGTTTTTATCTACTAGCGGGAGTTGATACGCAGTATTTT
TRBJ2-7 - - TRBV20-1 CSARGAEGTKEQYF TGCAGTGCTAGAGGGGCCGAGGGGACCAAGGAGCAGTACTTC
TRBJ1-5 - - TRBV12-3/TRBV12-4 CASSLGATHQPQHF TGTGCCAGCAGTTTGGGGGCGACCCATCAGCCCCAGCATTTT
TRBJ2-7 many - TRBV27 CASSLTPKYEQYF TGTGCCAGCAGTTTGACACCGAAGTACGAGCAGTACTTC
TRBJ2-2 few TRBD1 TRBV12-3/TRBV12-4 CASSGLGTGGNGELFF TGTGCCAGCAGTGGTTTAGGGACAGGGGGCAACGGGGAGCTGTTTTTT
TRBJ2-2 few TRBD1 TRBV20-1 CSAQSLDRVNTGELFF TGCAGTGCCCAATCTCTCGACAGGGTTAACACCGGGGAGCTGTTTTTT
TRBJ1-1 - - TRBV12-3/TRBV12-4 CASSLDPRGGTEAFF TGTGCCAGCAGTTTAGATCCTCGGGGGGGCACTGAAGCTTTCTTT
TRBJ2-3 few TRBD1 TRBV10-1 CASSMGQGGLDTQYF TGCGCCAGCAGTATGGGACAGGGAGGTTTGGATACGCAGTATTTT
TRBJ2-2 - TRBD2 TRBV7-3 CASSLMAGSGRYYTGELFF TGTGCCAGCAGCTTAATGGCGGGTAGCGGGAGATATTACACCGGGGAGCTGTTTTTT
TRBJ2-3 - - TRBV6-2/TRBV6-3 CASSNAPFTTDTQYF TGTGCCAGCAGTAACGCCCCCTTTACCACAGATACGCAGTATTTT
TRBJ1-4 few TRBD1 TRBV2 CASSEWGGGPTNEKLFF TGTGCCAGCAGTGAATGGGGAGGGGGCCCTACTAATGAAAAACTGTTTTTT
TRBJ2-7 many - TRBV12-3/TRBV12-4 CASSLGPETYEQYF TGTGCCAGCAGTCTGGGGCCAGAGACCTACGAGCAGTACTTC
TRBJ2-1 - - TRBV27 CASRQGRNEQFF TGTGCCAGCAGGCAGGGGAGAAATGAGCAGTTCTTC
TRBJ1-1 few - TRBV19 CASSNIGDEAFF TGTGCCAGTAGTAATATCGGGGATGAAGCTTTCTTT
TRBJ2-2 few - TRBV7-9 CASRQGPTENTGELFF TGTGCCAGCAGACAGGGACCGACGGAGAACACCGGGGAGCTGTTTTTT
TRBJ2-7 few TRBD1 TRBV14 CASSQGLDRPSYEQYF TGTGCCAGCAGCCAAGGGTTGGACAGGCCCTCCTACGAGCAGTACTTC
TRBJ2-5 few - TRBV3-2 CASSHPPSQETQYF TGTGCCAGCAGCCACCCACCTAGCCAAGAGACCCAGTACTTC
TRBJ2-1 many - TRBV27 CASSPSTNNEQFF TGTGCCAGCAGTCCCTCGACAAATAATGAGCAGTTCTTC
TRBJ2-3 few TRBD2 TRBV20-1 CSARDLRTSSSDTQYF TGCAGTGCTAGAGATCTCCGGACTAGCTCCTCAGATACGCAGTATTTT
TRBJ2-4 many - TRBV6-5 CATGSSIQYF TGTGCCACAGGGTCCAGCATTCAGTACTTC
TRBJ2-5 - - TRBV24-1 CATRGASEETQYF TGTGCCACCAGAGGGGCTAGTGAGGAGACCCAGTACTTC
TRBJ1-3 once - TRBV3-1 CASGQGSFGTTIYF TGTGCCAGCGGCCAAGGATCTTTCGGAACCACCATATATTTT
TRBJ1-5 many - TRBV6-2/TRBV6-3 CASSSRIGVQPQHF TGTGCCAGCAGTTCCCGCATAGGGGTTCAGCCCCAGCATTTT
TRBJ1-1 - - TRBV12-5 CASGLSGGTEAFF TGTGCTAGTGGTTTGAGTGGGGGCACTGAAGCTTTCTTT
TRBJ1-1 - TRBD1 TRBV30 CAWTGPGTGHTEAFF TGTGCCTGGACCGGGCCCGGGACAGGACACACTGAAGCTTTCTTT
TRBJ2-7 many - TRBV7-9 CASSAMGTYEQYF TGTGCCAGCAGCGCGATGGGGACCTACGAGCAGTACTTC
TRBJ2-7 - - TRBV7-9 CASSLGAPFSYEQYF TGTGCCAGCAGCTTAGGGGCACCCTTCTCCTACGAGCAGTACTTC
TRBJ2-5 few - TRBV7-7 CAVGQETQYF TGTGCCGTGGGCCAAGAGACCCAGTACTTC
TRBJ1-1 - - TRBV10-3 CVISDQKWTTEAFF TGTGTCATCAGTGACCAGAAATGGACCACTGAAGCTTTCTTT
TRBJ2-7 - TRBD1 TRBV14 CASSRETGFYYEQYF TGTGCCAGCAGTCGCGAGACAGGGTTTTACTACGAGCAGTACTTC
TRBJ2-2 few - TRBV27 CASSSLVLSGELFF TGTGCCAGCAGTTCTTTGGTGCTGTCCGGGGAGCTGTTTTTT
TRBJ2-2 - TRBD1 TRBV20-1 CSATGTGVAGELFF TGCAGTGCTACTGGGACAGGGGTAGCCGGGGAGCTGTTTTTT
TRBJ2-2 many - TRBV7-9 CASSLVTGELFF TGTGCCAGCAGCTTGGTCACCGGGGAGCTGTTTTTT
TRBJ2-2 - - TRBV3-1 CASSPERVNTGELFF TGTGCCAGCAGCCCAGAGCGGGTGAACACCGGGGAGCTGTTTTTT
TRBJ2-7 few TRBD1 TRBV10-3 CAIMGTGTGEYEQYF TGTGCCATCATGGGGACCGGGACAGGCGAATACGAGCAGTACTTC
TRBJ2-7 few TRBD1 TRBV29-1 CSAAGTGLGGEQYF TGCAGCGCCGCCGGGACAGGGTTGGGGGGCGAGCAGTACTTC
TRBJ2-7 medium-sized - TRBV7-2 CASSPSSYEQYF TGTGCCAGCAGCCCGAGCTCCTACGAGCAGTACTTC
TRBJ2-1 - TRBD2 TRBV29-1 CSVENGRIGYNGQFF TGCAGCGTTGAGAACGGGAGGATTGGATACAATGGGCAGTTCTTC
TRBJ2-2 few - TRBV24-1 CATSDVTVAGELFF TGTGCCACCAGTGATGTCACGGTCGCCGGGGAGCTGTTTTTT
TRBJ2-5 many - TRBV7-7 CASNPRTGNLETQYF TGTGCTAGCAACCCACGTACAGGGAACCTAGAGACCCAGTACTTC
TRBJ1-5 - - TRBV20-1 CSARDDWAANQPQHF TGCAGTGCTAGAGATGATTGGGCAGCCAATCAGCCCCAGCATTTT
TRBJ2-2 once TRBD2 TRBV19 CASSSRGGSVGELFF TGTGCCAGTAGTTCTCGCGGGGGGTCCGTCGGGGAGCTGTTTTTT
TRBJ2-4 many - TRBV4-3 CASSQDRYAGAKNIQYF TGCGCCAGCAGCCAAGATCGATACGCAGGAGCCAAAAACATTCAGTACTTC
TRBJ2-5 many - TRBV12-3/TRBV12-4 CASSLGWGTQYF TGTGCCAGCAGTTTAGGGTGGGGGACCCAGTACTTC
TRBJ2-4 - - TRBV3-1 CASSQDRGSGNIQYF TGTGCCAGCAGCCAAGATAGGGGGTCGGGAAACATTCAGTACTTC